This TCR beta chain was observed in a study of blood T cell repertoires in COVID-19. Across the whole study: Samples representing acute and convalescent COVID-19 were sourced from the United States, Italy and Spain. In each case, the material was cDNA or gDNA derived from T cells, B-cell-depleted T cells, or PBMCs.

Germline lookup yields CDR1 KGHSH and CDR2 LQKENI. V shed 5 bases and J shed 6 bases, with 19 bases lying between them. This CDR3 comprises 16 residues. Original methodology: Quantification of nucleated cells was approximated via reference gene primer amplification. Profiling relied on immunoSEQ multiplex PCR, and the TCRdb table lists in-frame clones only, not all of them. For V, J and clone size, that table is used; D and trimming come from the DNA. In the table there are around 300,000 clones, approximately 84% of which are singletons. Sequenced: peripheral blood. The J gene is TRBJ2-2, the V gene TRBV18; the D gene is possibly TRBD2 (7 bases). The origin of this receptor is a woman aged 25 to 39 who had recovered from COVID-19. DNA of the CDR3: TGTGCCAGCTCAACGAGGACCCGCGGGGGCCCCGGGGAGCTGTTTTTT. The encoded protein is CASSTRTRGGPGELFF.